The T cell receptor (beta chain) under discussion was sequenced for a study of cytomegalovirus exposure and HLA in healthy donors. Study outcomes and limitations: It is likely that the observed cluster of highly shared sequence variants was a sequencing artifact. Earlier findings revealed that most TCR beta V segments proved productive either about 87% or about 30% of the time.

Whereas donors were nominally healthy upon sampling, unrecorded immune exposures were probable. A multiplex PCR was run with 60 Vbeta primers and 13 Jbeta primers. Profiling relied on immunoSEQ multiplex PCR, and the TCRdb table lists in-frame clones only, not all of them. The sample records approximately 100,000 clones, 74% being singletons. The CDR3 consists of 17 residues. Deletions cut 7 bases from V and 6 bases from J, with 27 bases between. In germline, CDR1 is SNHLY, CDR2 FYNNEI. Concerning this clone: Its antigen remains unidentified.

The sequenced sample consisted of PBMCs. This TCR was sampled from a man between 45 and 60 years old in good health and CMV-seropositive. The gene calls are TRBV2 and TRBJ1-2, with a tentative D call TRBD1 (5 bases). CDR3 in amino acids: CASMEFLWDLKRDGYTF. CDR3 bases: TGTGCCAGCATGGAATTCCTGTGGGACTTGAAACGGGATGGCTACACCTTC.